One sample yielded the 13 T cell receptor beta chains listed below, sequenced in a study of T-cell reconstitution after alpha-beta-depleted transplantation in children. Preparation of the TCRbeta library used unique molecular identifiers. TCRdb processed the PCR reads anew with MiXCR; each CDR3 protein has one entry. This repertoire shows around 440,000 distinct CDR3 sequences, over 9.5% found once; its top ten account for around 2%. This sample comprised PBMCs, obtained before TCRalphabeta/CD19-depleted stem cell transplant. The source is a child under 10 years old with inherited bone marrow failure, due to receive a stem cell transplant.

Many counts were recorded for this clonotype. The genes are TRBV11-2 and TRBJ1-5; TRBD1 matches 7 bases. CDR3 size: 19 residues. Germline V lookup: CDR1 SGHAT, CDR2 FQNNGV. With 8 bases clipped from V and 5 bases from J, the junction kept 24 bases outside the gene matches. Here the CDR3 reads CASPWMEQPGQFVDQPQHF. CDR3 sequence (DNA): TGTGCCAGCCCTTGGATGGAACAACCGGGACAGTTCGTTGATCAGCCCCAGCATTTT.

In DNA form, the CDR3 reads TGTGCCAGCAGTTTATTTTCAGGGTCGGGGAACACCGGGGAGCTGTTTTTT. The encoded protein is CASSLFSGSGNTGELFF. This chain links TRBV27 with TRBJ2-2; D is possibly TRBD1 (5 bases). The CDR3 runs 17 residues. The V gene lost 1 base and the J gene lost 1 base, with 13 bases spanning the gap. The germline gives CDR1 MNHEY, CDR2 SMNVEV (reference sequence).

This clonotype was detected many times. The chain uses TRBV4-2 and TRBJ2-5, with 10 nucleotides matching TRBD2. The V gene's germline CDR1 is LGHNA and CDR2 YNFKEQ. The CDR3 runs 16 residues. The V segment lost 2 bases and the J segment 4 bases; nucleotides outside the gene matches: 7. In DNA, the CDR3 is TGTGCCAGCAGCCAAAGGTCTAGCGGGAGTGGAGAGACCCAGTACTTC. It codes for CASSQRSSGSGETQYF.

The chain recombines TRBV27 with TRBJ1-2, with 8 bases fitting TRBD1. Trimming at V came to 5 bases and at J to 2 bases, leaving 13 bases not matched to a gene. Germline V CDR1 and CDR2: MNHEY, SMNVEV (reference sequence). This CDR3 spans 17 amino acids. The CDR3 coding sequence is TGTGCCAGCAGTCTCCCCCGACGCCGGACAGGGAACTATGGCTACACCTTC. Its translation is CASSLPRRRTGNYGYTF.

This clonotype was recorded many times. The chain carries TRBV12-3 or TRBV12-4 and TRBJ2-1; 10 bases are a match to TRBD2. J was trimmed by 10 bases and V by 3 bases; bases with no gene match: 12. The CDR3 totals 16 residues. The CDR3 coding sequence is TGTGCCAGCAGTTTGCCCGCGCTAGCGGGAGTTGGAGAGCAGTTCTTC. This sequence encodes CASSLPALAGVGEQFF.

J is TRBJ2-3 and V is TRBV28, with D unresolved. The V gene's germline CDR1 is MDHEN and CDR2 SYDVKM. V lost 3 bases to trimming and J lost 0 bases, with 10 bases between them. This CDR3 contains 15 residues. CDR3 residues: CASSFSGVSTDTQYF. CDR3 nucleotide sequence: TGTGCCAGCAGTTTTTCGGGCGTAAGCACAGATACGCAGTATTTT.

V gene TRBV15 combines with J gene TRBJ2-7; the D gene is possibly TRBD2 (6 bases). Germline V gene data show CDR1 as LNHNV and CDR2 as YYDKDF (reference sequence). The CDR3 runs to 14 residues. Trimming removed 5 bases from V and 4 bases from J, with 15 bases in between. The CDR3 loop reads CATSPYTGSYEQYF. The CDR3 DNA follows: TGTGCCACCAGCCCGTATACCGGGAGTTACGAGCAGTACTTC. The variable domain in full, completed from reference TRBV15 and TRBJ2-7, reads DAMVIQNPRYQVTQFGKPVTLSCSQTLNHNVMYWYQQKSSQAPKLLFHYYDKDFNNEADTPDNFQSRRPNTSFCFLDIRSPGLGDTAMYLCATSPYTGSYEQYFGPGTRLTVT.

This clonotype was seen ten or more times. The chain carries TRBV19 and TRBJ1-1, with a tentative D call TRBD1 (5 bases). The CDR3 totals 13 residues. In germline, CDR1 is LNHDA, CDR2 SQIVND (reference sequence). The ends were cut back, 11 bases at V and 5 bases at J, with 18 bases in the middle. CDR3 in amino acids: CAATGEGRTEAFF. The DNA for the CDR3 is TGTGCCGCCACAGGAGAGGGGAGAACTGAAGCTTTCTTT.

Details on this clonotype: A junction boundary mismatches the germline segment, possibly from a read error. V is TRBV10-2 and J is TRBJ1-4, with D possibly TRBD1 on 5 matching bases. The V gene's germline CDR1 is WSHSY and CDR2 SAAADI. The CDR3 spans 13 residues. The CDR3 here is CASRGGPNENLFF. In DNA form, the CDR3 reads TGCGCCAGCCGGGGCGGACCTAATGAAAACCTGTTTTTT.

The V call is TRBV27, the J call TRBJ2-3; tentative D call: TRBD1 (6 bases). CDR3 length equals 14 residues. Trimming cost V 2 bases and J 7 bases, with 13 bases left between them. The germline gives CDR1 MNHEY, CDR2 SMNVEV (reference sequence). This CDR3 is CASSLGGLLYTQYF. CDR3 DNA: TGTGCCAGCAGTTTAGGGGGCCTCTTGTATACGCAGTATTTT.

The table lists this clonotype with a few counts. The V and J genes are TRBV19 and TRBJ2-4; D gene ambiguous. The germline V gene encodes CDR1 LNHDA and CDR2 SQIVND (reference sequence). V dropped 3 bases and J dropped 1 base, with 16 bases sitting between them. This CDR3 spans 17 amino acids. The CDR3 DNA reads TGTGCCAGTAGTATCGTCCCCAGCTCGGTGGCCAAAAACATTCAGTACTTC. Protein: CASSIVPSSVAKNIQYF.

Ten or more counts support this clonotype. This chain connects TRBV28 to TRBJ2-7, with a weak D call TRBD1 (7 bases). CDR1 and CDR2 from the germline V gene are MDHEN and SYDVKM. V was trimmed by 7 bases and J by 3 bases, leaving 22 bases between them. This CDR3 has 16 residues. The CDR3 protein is CASTKTRRGLSYEQYF. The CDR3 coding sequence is TGTGCCAGCACCAAGACCAGGAGGGGGCTTAGCTACGAGCAGTACTTC.

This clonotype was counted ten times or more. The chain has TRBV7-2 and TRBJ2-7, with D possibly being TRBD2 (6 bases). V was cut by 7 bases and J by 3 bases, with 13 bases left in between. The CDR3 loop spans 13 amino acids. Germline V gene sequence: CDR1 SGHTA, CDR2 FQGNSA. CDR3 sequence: CASTFSDYYEQYF. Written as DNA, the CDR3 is TGTGCCAGCACCTTTTCGGACTACTACGAGCAGTACTTC. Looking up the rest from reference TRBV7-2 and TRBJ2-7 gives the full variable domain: GAGVSQSPSNKVTEKGKDVELRCDPISGHTALYWYRQSLGQGLEFLIYFQGNSAPDKSGLPSDRFSAERTGGSVSTLTIQRTQQEDSAVYLCASTFSDYYEQYFGPGTRLTVT.